Each of the 12 T cell receptor beta chains below was sequenced from the same sample in a study of regulatory T cells in long-lasting Graves disease. Libraries of TCR beta came from iRepertoire HTBI primers plus Arm-PCR of CDR3 regions. TCRdb independently ran MiXCR on the multiplex PCR reads; one entry per CDR3 protein. This table holds some 220,000 distinct CDR3 sequences, roughly 19% found once. Time point noted: newly diagnosed GD, antithyroid drugs for less than 3 months. RNA isolated from PBMCs was used to make the TCR library. These data were also reused for a study on T cells in Graves' hyperthyroidism and ophthalmopathy.

The sequencing used peripheral blood mononuclear cells (PBMCs), collected at new diagnosis, from a patient treated with antithyroid drugs. These receptors came from a woman in her twenties or thirties with Graves disease.

This clonotype was recorded at least ten times. The chain employs TRBV28 and TRBJ1-5, with D tentatively TRBD1 (5 bases). Germline lookup yields CDR1 MDHEN and CDR2 SYDVKM. The CDR3 spans 14 residues. V lost 4 bases, J lost 5 bases, and 12 bases lay in between. The CDR3 nucleotides are TGTGCCAGCAGTTCTTCAGGGATATATCAGCCCCAGCATTTT. This sequence encodes CASSSSGIYQPQHF.

In this sample, this clonotype turned up many times. The genes are TRBV28 and TRBJ2-7; the match to TRBD1 covers 8 bases. CDR1 is MDHEN and CDR2 is SYDVKM in the germline V gene. The CDR3 is 14 amino acids. V lost 6 bases and J lost 0; bases outside the gene matches: 4. CDR3 loop: CASRRTGSSYEQYF. The CDR3 nucleotides are TGTGCCAGCAGGAGGACAGGGTCCTCCTACGAGCAGTACTTC.

The V call is TRBV2, the J call TRBJ2-7; TRBD2 aligns across 10 bases. The trim removed 4 bases at V and 2 bases at J, leaving 2 bases unmatched. This CDR3 comprises 14 residues. CDR1 and CDR2 (germline): SNHLY, FYNNEI. CDR3 nucleotides: TGTGCCAGCAGTGGGACTAGCGGCACCTACGAGCAGTACTTC. Translated: CASSGTSGTYEQYF.

This clonotype was observed at least ten times. The chain joins TRBV28 to TRBJ2-3; possible D gene TRBD2, 6 bases. This CDR3 contains 16 residues. The germline V gene has CDR1 MDHEN and CDR2 SYDVKM. V lost 3 bases to trimming and J lost 2 bases, with 15 bases between them. This chain's CDR3 is CASSLVSGRTTDTQYF. Written as DNA, the CDR3 is TGTGCCAGCAGTTTGGTCAGCGGGCGGACCACAGATACGCAGTATTTT.

Ten or more counts support this clonotype. The rearrangement joins TRBV5-8 to TRBJ1-5; no reliable D call. V shed 1 base and J shed 0 bases, with 5 bases lying between them. CDR3 length equals 14 residues. The germline V gene has CDR1 SGHTS and CDR2 YDEGEE. CDR3 in DNA: TGTGCCAGCAGCTTGATGATTAGCAATCAGCCCCAGCATTTT. It encodes CASSLMISNQPQHF. The variable domain in full, completed from reference TRBV5-8 and TRBJ1-5, reads EAGVTQSPTHLIKTRGQQATLRCSPISGHTSVYWYQQALGLGLQFLLWYDEGEERNRGNFPPRFSGRQFPNYSSELNVNALELEDSALYLCASSLMISNQPQHFGDGTRLSIL.

This clonotype was seen ten or more times. This rearrangement joins TRBV6-9 to TRBJ2-3, with 7 bases lining up with TRBD2. Germline trimming cut 4 bases from V and 1 base from J; bases unmatched to any gene: 5. The germline gives CDR1 MNHGY, CDR2 SVAAGI. This CDR3 is 15 amino acids long. The CDR3 bases are TGTGCCAGCAGTTCCCCGGGAGGAGGCACAGATACGCAGTATTTT. It yields the protein CASSSPGGGTDTQYF.

As regards this clonotype: This may be a read error, as it is one base from a much larger clone. V gene TRBV28 combines with J gene TRBJ2-6, with a weak D call TRBD1 (6 bases). The CDR3 totals 17 residues. The germline V gene has CDR1 MDHEN and CDR2 SYDVKM. Between the trimmed V and J ends, which lost 4 bases and 2 bases, there was a span of 15 bases. In DNA form, the CDR3 reads TGTGCCAGCAGTTCACAGAGAGCAGGGGCTGGGGCCAACGTCCTGACTTTC. Its protein is CASSSQRAGAGANVLTF.

This clonotype was seen ten or more times. This sequence joins TRBV28 and TRBJ2-1; tentatively, D is TRBD2 (6 bases). Germline V CDR1 and CDR2: MDHEN, SYDVKM. CDR3 length: 15 amino acids. With 7 bases removed from V and 2 bases from J, the gap between germline ends came to 15 bases. CDR3 coding DNA: TGTGCCAGCAACGCCCGGGGAGGTCCCTACAATGAGCAGTTCTTC. Translation gives CASNARGGPYNEQFF.

About this clonotype: With a far larger clone one base away, a read error is the likely cause. V and J are TRBV5-6 and TRBJ2-5; 7 bases map to TRBD2. The assigned J gene may be wrong: the sequence end matches TRBJ2-1 better. Germline CDR1 SGHDT, CDR2 YYEEEE. The CDR3 is 15 amino acids. The CDR3: CASSFSGFSYNDQFF. The CDR3 DNA reads as TGTGCCAGCAGCTTTAGCGGGTTCTCCTACAATGACCAGTTCTTC.

The sample holds a few counts of this clonotype. V is TRBV7-6 and J is TRBJ2-7, with 7 bases aligning to TRBD1. Losses at the gene ends were 5 bases for V and 3 bases for J; bases not matched to a gene: 4. CDR3 length: 13 amino acids. Germline values: CDR1 SGHVS, CDR2 FNYEAQ. The CDR3 sequence: CASSPGTVYEQYF. CDR3 sequence (DNA): TGTGCCAGCAGCCCTGGGACAGTCTACGAGCAGTACTTC. The whole variable domain, remainder taken from reference TRBV7-6 and TRBJ2-7, is GAGVSQSPRYKVTKRGQDVALRCDPISGHVSLYWYRQALGQGPEFLTYFNYEAQQDKSGLPNDRFSAERPEGSISTLTIQRTEQRDSAMYRCASSPGTVYEQYFGPGTRLTVT.

This clonotype occurred many times. The chain joins TRBV6-1 to TRBJ1-5; D may be TRBD1 (6 bases). CDR1 is MNHNS and CDR2 is SASEGT in the germline V gene. Trimming cost V 2 bases and J 6 bases, with 14 bases left between them. The CDR3 extends over 15 amino acids. In nucleotides, the CDR3 is TGTGCCAGCAGTGAATGGTCGCAGGGGAGTCAGCCCCAGCATTTT. Translation: CASSEWSQGSQPQHF.

This clonotype has a count of ten or more. The V and J genes are TRBV20-1 and TRBJ1-4; no firm D call. Trimming pared 0 bases from V and 5 bases from J, leaving 13 bases between. CDR1 is DFQATT, CDR2 SNEGSKA, per germline (reference sequence). This CDR3 is 15 amino acids long. The CDR3 sequence is CSAREGGRGNEKLFF. In DNA, the CDR3 is TGCAGTGCTAGAGAGGGAGGCAGAGGGAATGAAAAACTGTTTTTT.